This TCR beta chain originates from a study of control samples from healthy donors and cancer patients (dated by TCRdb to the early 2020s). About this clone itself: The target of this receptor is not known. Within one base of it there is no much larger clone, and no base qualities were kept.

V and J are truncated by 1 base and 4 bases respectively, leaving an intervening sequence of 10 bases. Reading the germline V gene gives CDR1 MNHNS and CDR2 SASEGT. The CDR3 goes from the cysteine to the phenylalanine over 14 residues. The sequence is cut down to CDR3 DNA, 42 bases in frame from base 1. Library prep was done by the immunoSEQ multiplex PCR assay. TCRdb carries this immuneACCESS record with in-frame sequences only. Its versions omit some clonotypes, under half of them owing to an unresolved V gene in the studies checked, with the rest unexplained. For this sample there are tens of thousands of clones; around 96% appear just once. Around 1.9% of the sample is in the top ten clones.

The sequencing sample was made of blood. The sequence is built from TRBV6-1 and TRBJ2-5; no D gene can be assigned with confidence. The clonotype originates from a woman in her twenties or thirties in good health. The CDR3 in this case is CASSEVKVRETQYF. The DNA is TGTGCCAGCAGTGAAGTGAAGGTTAGAGAGACCCAGTACTTC.